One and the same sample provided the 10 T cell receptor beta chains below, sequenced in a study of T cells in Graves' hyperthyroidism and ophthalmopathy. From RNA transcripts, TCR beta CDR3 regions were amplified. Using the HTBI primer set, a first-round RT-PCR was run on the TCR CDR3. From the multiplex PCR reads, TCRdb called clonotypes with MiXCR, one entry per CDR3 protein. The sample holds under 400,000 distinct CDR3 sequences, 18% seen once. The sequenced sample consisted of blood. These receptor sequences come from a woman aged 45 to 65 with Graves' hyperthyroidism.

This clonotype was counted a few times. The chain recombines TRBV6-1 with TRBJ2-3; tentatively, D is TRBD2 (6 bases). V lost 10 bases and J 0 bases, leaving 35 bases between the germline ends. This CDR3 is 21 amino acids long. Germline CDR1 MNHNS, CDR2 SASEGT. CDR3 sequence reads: CAKPTQRRKGSGKSSTDTQYF. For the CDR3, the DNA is TGTGCCAAACCCACTCAACGCCGCAAAGGTAGCGGCAAATCAAGCACAGATACGCAGTATTTT.

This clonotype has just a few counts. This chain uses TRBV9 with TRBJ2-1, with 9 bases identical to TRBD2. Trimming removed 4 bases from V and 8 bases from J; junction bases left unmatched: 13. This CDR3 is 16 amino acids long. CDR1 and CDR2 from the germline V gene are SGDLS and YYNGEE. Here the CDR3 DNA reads TGTGCCAGCAGCCCCCAGGGCGGGGGGGGCTTGTATGAGCAGTTCTTC. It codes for CASSPQGGGGLYEQFF.

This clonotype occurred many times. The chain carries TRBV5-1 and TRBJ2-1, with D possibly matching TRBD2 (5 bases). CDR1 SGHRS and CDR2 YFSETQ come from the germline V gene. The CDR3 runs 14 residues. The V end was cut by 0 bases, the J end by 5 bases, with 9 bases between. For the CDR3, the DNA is TGCGCCAGCAGCTTGGGACTACCAAACAATGAGCAGTTCTTC. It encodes CASSLGLPNNEQFF.

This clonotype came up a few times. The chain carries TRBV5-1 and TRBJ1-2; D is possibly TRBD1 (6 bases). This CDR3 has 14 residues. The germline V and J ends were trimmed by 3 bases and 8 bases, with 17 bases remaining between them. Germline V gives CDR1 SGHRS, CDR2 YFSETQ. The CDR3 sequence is CASSWGTQGQGYTF. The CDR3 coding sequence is TGCGCCAGCAGCTGGGGAACACAGGGTCAAGGCTACACCTTC.

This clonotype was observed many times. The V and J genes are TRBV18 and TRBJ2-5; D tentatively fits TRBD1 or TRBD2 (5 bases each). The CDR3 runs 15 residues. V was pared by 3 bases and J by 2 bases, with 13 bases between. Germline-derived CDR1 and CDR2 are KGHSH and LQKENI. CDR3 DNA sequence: TGTGCCAGCTCACCCACACTTGGGGGTCAAGAGACCCAGTACTTC. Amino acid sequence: CASSPTLGGQETQYF.

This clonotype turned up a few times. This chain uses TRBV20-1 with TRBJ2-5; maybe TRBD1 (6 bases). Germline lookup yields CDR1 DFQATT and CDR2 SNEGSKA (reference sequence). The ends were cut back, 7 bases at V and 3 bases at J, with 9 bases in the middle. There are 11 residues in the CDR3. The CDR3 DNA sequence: TGCAGTGGGAACAGGGAAGAGACCCAGTACTTC. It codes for CSGNREETQYF.

The CDR3 reads CASSTRLGDTQYF. The CDR3 coding sequence is TGTGCCAGCAGCACCAGACTGGGGGATACGCAGTATTTT. The genes are TRBV9 and TRBJ2-3, with D hard to call. Trimming took off 4 bases at V and 6 bases at J, with 12 bases between the two ends. CDR3 length: 13 amino acids. The V gene's germline CDR1 is SGDLS and CDR2 YYNGEE.

CDR3 region: CASSVVESGNSPLHF. DNA of the CDR3: TGTGCCAGCAGCGTAGTTGAGAGTGGGAATTCACCCCTCCACTTT. This rearrangement joins TRBV9 to TRBJ1-6; no clear D. The germline CDR1 and CDR2 sequences are SGDLS and YYNGEE. The CDR3 covers 15 residues. The V and J ends lost 0 bases and 7 bases respectively, with 11 bases between them.

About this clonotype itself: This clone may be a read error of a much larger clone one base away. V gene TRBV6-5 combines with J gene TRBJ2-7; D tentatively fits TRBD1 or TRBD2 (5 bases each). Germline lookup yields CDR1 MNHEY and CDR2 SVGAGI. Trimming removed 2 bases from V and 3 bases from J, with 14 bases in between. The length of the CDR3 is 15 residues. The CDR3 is CASSYIPWDGYEQYV. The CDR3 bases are TGTGCCAGCAGTTACATCCCTTGGGACGGCTACGAGCAGTACGTC.

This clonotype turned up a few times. The CDR3 loop reads CASKAGTNYGYTF. Written as DNA, the CDR3 is TGTGCCAGCAAAGCAGGTACTAACTATGGCTACACCTTC. The chain couples TRBV9 to TRBJ1-2, with D unclear. This CDR3 is 13 amino acids long. V lost 6 bases, J lost 0 bases, and 9 bases lay in between. Germline CDR1 and CDR2: SGDLS and YYNGEE.